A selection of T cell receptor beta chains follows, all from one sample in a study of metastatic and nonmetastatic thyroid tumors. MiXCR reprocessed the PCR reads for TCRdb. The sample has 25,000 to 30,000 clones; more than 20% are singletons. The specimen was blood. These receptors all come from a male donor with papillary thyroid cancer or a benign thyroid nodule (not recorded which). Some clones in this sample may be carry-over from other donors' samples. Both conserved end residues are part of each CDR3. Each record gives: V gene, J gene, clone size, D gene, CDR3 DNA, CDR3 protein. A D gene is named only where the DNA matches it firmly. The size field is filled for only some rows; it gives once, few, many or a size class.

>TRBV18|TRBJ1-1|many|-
TGTGCCAGCTCACCACCTACAGGGCGGACTGAAGCTTTCTTT
CASSPPTGRTEAFF
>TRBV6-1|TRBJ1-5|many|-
TGTGCCAGCAGTGAAGCGGGACATAGGAATCAGCCCCAGCATTTT
CASSEAGHRNQPQHF
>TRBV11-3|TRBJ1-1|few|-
TGTGCCAGCAGCTTGGCACCGGGACAGAACACTGAAGCTTTCTTT
CASSLAPGQNTEAFF
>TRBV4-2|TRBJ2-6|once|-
TGTGCCGGCAGCCTGACACAATCCTCTGGGGCCAACGTCCTGACTTTC
CAGSLTQSSGANVLTF
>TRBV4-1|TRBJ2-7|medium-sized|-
TGCGCCAGCAGCCAAGCTTACGCAGGTCCCTACGAGCAGTACTTC
CASSQAYAGPYEQYF
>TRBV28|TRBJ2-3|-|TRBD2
TGTGCCAGCAGTTTCCCTAGCGGAAGCAGAGATACGCAGTATTTT
CASSFPSGSRDTQYF
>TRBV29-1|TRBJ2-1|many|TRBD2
TGCAGCGGTGTGACTAGCGGTTTCCCCCGCTCCTACAATGAGCAGTTCTTC
CSGVTSGFPRSYNEQFF
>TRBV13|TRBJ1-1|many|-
TGTGCCAGCAGCTACGGACAGAACACTGAAGCTTTCTTT
CASSYGQNTEAFF
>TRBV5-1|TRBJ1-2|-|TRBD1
TGCGCCAGCAGCTTGGACGGGCAGGGGGCTGTCTATGGCTACACCTTC
CASSLDGQGAVYGYTF
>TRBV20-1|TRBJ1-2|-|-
TGCAGTGCTCGTTATGGCTACACCTTC
CSARYGYTF
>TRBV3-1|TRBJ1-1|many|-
TGTGCCAGCAGCCCCGGCCGGGTTCGGGAAGCTTTCTTT
CASSPGRVREAFF
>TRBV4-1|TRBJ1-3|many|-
TGCGCCAGCAGCGCGATCTCTGGAAACACCATATATTTT
CASSAISGNTIYF
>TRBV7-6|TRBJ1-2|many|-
TGTGCCAGCAGCTTAGGGAGGATCCACACCTTC
CASSLGRIHTF
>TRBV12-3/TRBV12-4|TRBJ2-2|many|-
TGTGCCAGCAGGTTCGACCCGGACAGTTACACCGGGGAGCTGTTTTTT
CASRFDPDSYTGELFF
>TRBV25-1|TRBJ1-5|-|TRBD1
TGTGCCAGCAGTGACCGGGACAGGGACGAGCCCCAGCATTTT
CASSDRDRDEPQHF
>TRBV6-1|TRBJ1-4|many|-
TGTGCCAGCAGTTCGGGACAAAAAAATGAAAAACTGTTTTTT
CASSSGQKNEKLFF
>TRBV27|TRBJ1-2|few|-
TGTGCCAGCAGGATGGGGGGGCCTGACTATGGCTACACCTTC
CASRMGGPDYGYTF
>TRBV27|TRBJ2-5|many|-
TGTGCCAGCAGTTTAGGGAGATTTGAGACCCAGTACTTC
CASSLGRFETQYF
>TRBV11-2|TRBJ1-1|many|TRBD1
TGTGCCAGCAGCTGGGGACAGGGGGCCACTGAAGCTTTCTTT
CASSWGQGATEAFF
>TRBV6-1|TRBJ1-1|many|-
TGTGCCAGCAGTGAAGCCCAGGAGAACACTGAAGCTTTCTTT
CASSEAQENTEAFF
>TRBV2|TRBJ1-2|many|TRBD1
TGTGCCAGCAGTGTCGAAAGAGGGACAGCAAATGGCTACACCTTC
CASSVERGTANGYTF
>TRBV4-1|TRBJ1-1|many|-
TGCGCCAGCAGCCGGGACACTTATGGGGGGACTGAAGCTTTCTTT
CASSRDTYGGTEAFF
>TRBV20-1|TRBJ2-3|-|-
TGCAGTACAGACAGTGGGTCAGATACGCAGTATTTT
CSTDSGSDTQYF
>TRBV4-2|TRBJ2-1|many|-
TGTGCCTCCCAGGGGTCCTACGAGCAGTTCTTC
CASQGSYEQFF
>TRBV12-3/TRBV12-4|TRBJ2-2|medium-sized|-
TGTGCCAGCAGCCGAAAACCCGGGGAGCTGTTTTTT
CASSRKPGELFF